This T cell receptor beta chain was captured by sequencing in a study of cytomegalovirus exposure and HLA in healthy donors. The PCR was carried out with 60 Vbeta primers and 13 Jbeta primers. Assay used: immunoSEQ multiplex PCR; TCRdb lists only in-frame clones, some missing. Of about 180,000 clones in the sample, almost 85% are singletons; the top ten hold around 0.93%. V lost 3 bases to trimming and J lost 1 base, with 15 bases between them. The germline V gene encodes CDR1 MDHEN and CDR2 SYDVKM. The CDR3 sequence is 16 residues long. This clone turned up a few times. Sequenced material: PBMCs. The receptor was derived from a young man in good health and CMV-seronegative. The chain is built from TRBV28 and TRBJ1-1, with D tentatively TRBD1 (5 bases). CDR3 in DNA: TGTGCCAGCAGTTTGCCGGGACTCACTTCGAACACTGAAGCTTTCTTT. Translation gives CASSLPGLTSNTEAFF.